This T cell receptor beta chain was observed in a study of siplizumab effects on memory and regulatory T cells. Germline V CDR1 and CDR2: LNHDA, SQIVND (reference sequence). The CDR3 extends over 13 amino acids. Trimming stripped 4 bases from V and 2 bases from J, with 9 bases between. Turning to this clone: Antigen: not known.

Sequencing was performed with immunoSEQ multiplex PCR; in TCRdb, only in-frame clones are kept and a portion is missing. Found here are 50,000 or so clones, roughly 84% of them singletons; the top ten hold 0.35%. Regarding the study as a whole: Alloreactive sequences traceable to unstimulated CD4+ memory cells were significantly reduced by siplizumab. A major contribution to the alloresponse seemed to be made by naive T cells, which seemed more diverse than memory cells. Among alloreactive clones, only a minor fraction mapped to unstimulated subsets. The authors did not confirm suppressive function in proliferating Tregs from siplizumab cultures.

Sequencing was done on a sample of naive CD8+ T cells sorted from blood. This TCR came from a human donor in good health. The chain links TRBV19 to TRBJ2-7; no reliable D call. This CDR3 reads CASSTFPAYEQYF. CDR3 nucleotides: TGTGCCAGTAGTACTTTCCCAGCCTACGAGCAGTACTTC. The complete variable domain, with remaining parts taken from reference TRBV19 and TRBJ2-7, reads DGGITQSPKYLFRKEGQNVTLSCEQNLNHDAMYWYRQDPGQGLRLIYYSQIVNDFQKGDIAEGYSVSREKKESFPLTVTSAQKNPTAFYLCASSTFPAYEQYFGPGTRLTVT.